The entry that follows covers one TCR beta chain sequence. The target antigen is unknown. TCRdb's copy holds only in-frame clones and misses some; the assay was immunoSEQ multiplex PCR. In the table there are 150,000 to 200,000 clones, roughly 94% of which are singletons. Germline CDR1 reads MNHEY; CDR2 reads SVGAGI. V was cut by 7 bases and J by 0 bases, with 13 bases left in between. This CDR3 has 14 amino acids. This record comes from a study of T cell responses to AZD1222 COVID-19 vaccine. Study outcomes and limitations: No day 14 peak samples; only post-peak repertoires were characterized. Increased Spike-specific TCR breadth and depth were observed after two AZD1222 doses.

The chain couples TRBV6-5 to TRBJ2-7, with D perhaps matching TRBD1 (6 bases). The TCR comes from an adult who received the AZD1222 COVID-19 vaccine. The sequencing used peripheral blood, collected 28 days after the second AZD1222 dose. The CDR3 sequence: CASMIGGFSYEQYF. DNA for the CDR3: TGTGCCAGCATGATAGGGGGATTCTCCTACGAGCAGTACTTC.